This TCR beta chain originates from a study of T cell repertoires in cytomegalovirus infection. Across the whole study: Both CMV infection and a matching HLA type were indicated by public TCR beta signatures. Study-level results: Summed frequency of shared TCR beta families picked out CMV carriers who also had the relevant HLA. Clonotypes of TCR beta that were HLA-C-restricted and CMV-specific dominated the ex vivo response.

V was clipped by 2 bases and J by 2 bases, with 17 bases between them. This CDR3 has 17 residues. Germline V CDR1 and CDR2: SGHTA, FQGTGA. TCRdb re-analysed the reads in MiXCR, keeping a single row per CDR3 protein. The sample lists more than 150,000 distinct CDR3 sequences; approximately 19% were seen once. This clonotype was detected many times. Its antigen remains unidentified. The rearrangement uses TRBV7-3 and TRBJ2-3; D gene ambiguous. This sequence originates from a human donor in good health (CMV status not recorded). Some clones in this sample may be carry-over from other donors' samples. Sequences were obtained from PBMCs. The CDR3: CASSLHHTRLATDTQYF. In DNA form, the CDR3 reads TGTGCCAGCAGCTTACACCATACCCGGTTAGCCACAGATACGCAGTATTTT.